This TCR beta chain was sequenced for a study of circulating and synovial CD4+ cells in juvenile arthritis. Study-level results: The pathogenic-like versus bulk T cell difference escaped Vbeta family analysis. Bulk blood CD4 repertoires were more diverse than these. T cell genome counts differed by at least an order of magnitude between CPL and CD4 samples. Circulating pathogenic-like lymphocytes shared a substantially higher fraction of CDR3 sequences with synovium than bulk blood.

Some clones are missing from TCRdb's copy, which holds only in-frame ones; the method was immunoSEQ multiplex PCR. Altogether tens of thousands of clones are present, about 96% being singletons, with the ten largest covering about 0.66%. Germline CDR1 and CDR2: LGHNA and YNFKEQ. Trimming removed 1 base from V and 3 bases from J; junction bases left unmatched: 7. The CDR3 has 16 residues. To note about this clone: Its antigen is not identified.

Sequencing was done on a sample of CD4+ T cells from blood. J is TRBJ1-2 and V is TRBV4-2; TRBD1 matches at 8 bases. The receptor was derived from a human donor with juvenile idiopathic arthritis. The CDR3 reads CASSQVKPGQDYGYTF. The CDR3 DNA sequence: TGTGCCAGCAGCCAAGTTAAGCCGGGACAGGACTATGGCTACACCTTC.